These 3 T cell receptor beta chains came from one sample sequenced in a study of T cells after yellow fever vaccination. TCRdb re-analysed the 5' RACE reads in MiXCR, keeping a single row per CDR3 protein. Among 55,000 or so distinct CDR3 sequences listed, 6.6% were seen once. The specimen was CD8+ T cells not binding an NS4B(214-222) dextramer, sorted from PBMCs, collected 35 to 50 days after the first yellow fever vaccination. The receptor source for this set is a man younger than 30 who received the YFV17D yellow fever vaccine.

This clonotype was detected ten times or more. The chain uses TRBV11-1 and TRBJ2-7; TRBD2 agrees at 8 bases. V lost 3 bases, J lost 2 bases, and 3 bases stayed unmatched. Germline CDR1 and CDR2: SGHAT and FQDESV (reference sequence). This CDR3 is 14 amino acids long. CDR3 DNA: TGTGCCAGCAGCTTGCGGGGGGACCCCTACGAGCAGTACGTC. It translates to CASSLRGDPYEQYV.

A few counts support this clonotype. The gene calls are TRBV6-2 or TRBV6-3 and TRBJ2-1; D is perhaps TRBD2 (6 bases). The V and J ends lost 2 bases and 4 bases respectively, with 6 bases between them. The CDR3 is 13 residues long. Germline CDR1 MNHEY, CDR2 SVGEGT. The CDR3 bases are TGTGCCAGCAGTTACGGACTATACAATGAGCAGTTCTTC. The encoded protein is CASSYGLYNEQFF.

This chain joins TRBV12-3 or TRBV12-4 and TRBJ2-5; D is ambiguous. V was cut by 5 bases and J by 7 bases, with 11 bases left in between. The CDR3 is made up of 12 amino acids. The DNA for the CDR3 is TGTGCCAGCAGTCCCGTTCGGCCGACCCAGTACTTC. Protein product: CASSPVRPTQYF.